These 14 T cell receptor beta chains share one sample of origin, sequenced in a study of blood T cell repertoires in COVID-19. Generated by immunoSEQ multiplex PCR, the TCRdb table keeps only in-frame clones and is missing some. The sample records 260,000 or so clones, approximately 85% being singletons. The sample was peripheral blood. These receptors were collected from a woman aged 70 to 79 with acute or convalescent COVID-19.

The rearrangement uses TRBV2 and TRBJ2-2; D gene ambiguous. V lost 7 bases and J lost 6, with 15 bases in between. CDR3 length: 14 residues. From germline, CDR1 is SNHLY and CDR2 FYNNEI. CDR3 sequence (DNA): TGTGCCAGCACGGTCGAAATAAACTCCGGGGAGCTGTTTTTT. Its translation is CASTVEINSGELFF. The whole variable domain, remainder taken from reference TRBV2 and TRBJ2-2, is EPEVTQTPSHQVTQMGQEVILRCVPISNHLYFYWYRQILGQKVEFLVSFYNNEISEKSEIFDDQFSVERPDGSNFTLKIRSTKLEDSAMYFCASTVEINSGELFFGEGSRLTVL.

This chain connects TRBV2 to TRBJ2-3, with TRBD2 matching over 12 bases. The CDR3 has 15 amino acids. Germline assignment: CDR1 SNHLY and CDR2 FYNNEI. The junction had 4 bases not matched to a gene; V was cut back by 2 bases and J by 7 bases. The CDR3 nucleotides are TGTGCCAGCAGTGAACTAGCGGGGGGGCTTAATACGCAGTATTTT. It translates to CASSELAGGLNTQYF.

This clone occurred many times. The genes are TRBV4-1 and TRBJ1-1; D gene uncertain. The CDR3 has 13 residues. Germline V gene data show CDR1 as MGHRA and CDR2 as YSYEKL. The V gene lost 4 bases and the J gene lost 7 bases, with 13 bases spanning the gap. Here the CDR3 reads CASSLTSGFEAFF. The CDR3 nucleotides are TGCGCCAGCAGCCTAACATCTGGCTTTGAAGCTTTCTTT.

The V call is TRBV5-1, the J call TRBJ2-3; TRBD1 agrees at 7 bases. V trimming: 2 bases; J trimming: 0 bases; junction bases outside the gene matches: 6. The CDR3 spans 16 residues. Germline lookup yields CDR1 SGHRS and CDR2 YFSETQ. The CDR3 region has the DNA TGCGCCAGCAGCTTTGGGACAGTGACTAGCACAGATACGCAGTATTTT. Protein product: CASSFGTVTSTDTQYF. Complete variable domain (other parts from reference TRBV5-1 and TRBJ2-3): KAGVTQTPRYLIKTRGQQVTLSCSPISGHRSVSWYQQTPGQGLQFLFEYFSETQRNKGNFPGRFSGRQFSNSRSEMNVSTLELGDSALYLCASSFGTVTSTDTQYFGPGTRLTVL.

The chain has TRBV3-1 (or the pseudogene TRBV3-2) and TRBJ1-1, with D unclear. From germline, CDR1 is LGHDT and CDR2 YNNKEL (reference sequence). V was pared by 1 base and J by 6 bases, with 3 bases between. The CDR3 extends over 11 amino acids. CDR3 sequence: CASSQGAEAFF. In DNA, the CDR3 is TGTGCCAGCAGCCAAGGCGCTGAAGCTTTCTTT.

This clone has just one count. V gene TRBV5-5 combines with J gene TRBJ2-5; 10 bases align to TRBD1. Germline V gene lookup returns CDR1 SGHKS and CDR2 YYEKEE (reference sequence). CDR3 length equals 14 residues. Germline trimming cut 4 bases from V and 3 bases from J; bases unmatched to any gene: 3. In nucleotides, the CDR3 is TGTGCCAGCAGCGCGACAGGGGGCGAAGAGACCCAGTACTTC. It is translated as CASSATGGEETQYF.

The chain joins TRBV6-1 to TRBJ2-2, with 9 bases matching TRBD2. This CDR3 is 16 amino acids long. Germline V CDR1 and CDR2: MNHNS, SASEGT. After removal of 2 bases from V and 4 bases from J, the junction contained 5 bases not matched to a gene. CDR3 amino acids: CASSEIGGGATGELFF. As DNA, the CDR3 is TGTGCCAGCAGTGAAATAGGCGGGGGGGCCACCGGGGAGCTGTTTTTT.

The chain carries TRBV6-2 or TRBV6-3 and TRBJ2-2; 7 bases are shared with TRBD1. Germline V CDR1 and CDR2: MNHEY, SVGEGT. The CDR3 has 17 residues. Germline trimming cut 0 bases from V and 1 base from J; bases unmatched to any gene: 5. Here the CDR3 DNA reads TGTGCCAGCAGTTACTCTCAACGACAGGGGAACACCGGGGAGCTGTTTTTT. Protein product: CASSYSQRQGNTGELFF.

This sequence joins TRBV9 and TRBJ2-1; TRBD2 is a possible D gene (6 bases). Trimming shortened V by 3 bases and J by 8 bases, and 12 bases separated the two germline ends. Germline V lookup: CDR1 SGDLS, CDR2 YYNGEE. This CDR3 comprises 13 residues. In DNA, the CDR3 is TGTGCCAGCAGCGGCCTACGGGGGTATGAGCAGTTCTTC. This codes for CASSGLRGYEQFF.

V gene TRBV5-1 combines with J gene TRBJ2-5, with 9 positions matching TRBD2. CDR3 length: 16 amino acids. Looked up from germline, CDR1 is SGHRS and CDR2 is YFSETQ. After removal of 0 bases from V and 1 base from J, the junction contained 4 bases not matched to a gene. CDR3 in amino acids: CASSLGSGGFQETQYF. Written as DNA, the CDR3 is TGCGCCAGCAGCTTGGGTAGCGGGGGCTTCCAAGAGACCCAGTACTTC.

V gene TRBV18 combines with J gene TRBJ2-3; 10 nucleotides match TRBD2. Germline CDR1 is KGHSH and CDR2 is LQKENI. There are 16 residues in the CDR3. V lost 2 bases, J lost 6 bases, and 8 bases stayed unmatched. Written as DNA, the CDR3 is TGTGCCAGCTCACCAACACTAGCGGGGCCTGGGGATACGCAGTATTTT. This encodes CASSPTLAGPGDTQYF.

The DNA of the CDR3 is TGTGCCAGCAGCCTCGGACAGGGGAATCAGCCCCAGCATTTT. It yields the protein CASSLGQGNQPQHF. The rearrangement joins TRBV3-1 (or the pseudogene TRBV3-2) to TRBJ1-5; 9 nucleotides match TRBD1. CDR3 length: 14 residues. CDR1 and CDR2 (germline): LGHDT, YNNKEL (reference sequence). Trimming removed 4 bases from V and 4 bases from J; junction bases left unmatched: 2.

This chain joins TRBV29-1 and TRBJ1-4, with D unresolved. This CDR3 is 13 amino acids long. In germline, CDR1 is SQVTM, CDR2 ANQGSEA. Trimming took 7 bases from V and 0 from J, leaving 9 bases between them. CDR3 in amino acids: CSALGSTNEKLFF. For the CDR3, the DNA is TGCAGCGCCCTGGGCTCAACTAATGAAAAACTGTTTTTT.

In DNA, the CDR3 is TGTGCCAGTAGCACCGGGGGGGGGCGAGGCCAGCCCCAGCATTTT. Translating it yields CASSTGGGRGQPQHF. This chain uses TRBV19 with TRBJ1-5; a weak D match, TRBD1 (6 bases). Germline CDR1 LNHDA, CDR2 SQIVND (reference sequence). CDR3 length equals 15 residues. The ends were cut back, 6 bases at V and 7 bases at J, with 19 bases in the middle. The complete variable domain, with remaining parts taken from reference TRBV19 and TRBJ1-5, reads DGGITQSPKYLFRKEGQNVTLSCEQNLNHDAMYWYRQDPGQGLRLIYYSQIVNDFQKGDIAEGYSVSREKKESFPLTVTSAQKNPTAFYLCASSTGGGRGQPQHFGDGTRLSIL.